This T cell receptor (beta chain) derives from a study of regulatory T cells in long-lasting Graves disease. Time point here: newly diagnosed GD, antithyroid drugs for less than 3 months. The TCR library was prepared using RNA isolated from PBMCs. To make TCR beta libraries, researchers used iRepertoire HTBI primers and Arm-PCR of CDR3 regions. TCRdb used MiXCR to reprocess the multiplex PCR reads, holding one entry per CDR3 protein. The sample carries 400,000 to 500,000 distinct CDR3 sequences, roughly 17% recorded once. Turning to this clonotype: Its antigen is unidentified. One base away lies a much larger clone, so this may be a sequencing read error.

This CDR3 has 15 amino acids. The V gene's germline CDR1 is SGHAT and CDR2 FQNNGV. Study-wide findings and caveats: Peripheral blood, not thyroid tissue, was the sole material studied.

A further study also used this sample, focusing on T cells in Graves' hyperthyroidism and ophthalmopathy.

The sequence derives from a woman younger than 35 with Graves disease. The chain is built from TRBV11-2 and TRBJ2-7; D perhaps matches TRBD2 (6 bases). The sample in question was peripheral blood mononuclear cells (PBMCs), obtained at new diagnosis, from a patient treated with antithyroid drugs. Here the CDR3 reads CASSLAPGLAYEQCF. The CDR3 DNA reads TGTGCCAGCAGCTTAGCCCCGGGACTTGCCTACGAGCAGTGCTTC.